This T cell receptor beta chain was captured in a study of molecular identifiers for immune sequencing clone quantification. Study-level findings and limits: Single-cell amounts of spiked Jurkat TCR RNA were reportedly detectable among about a million naive cells.

CDR1 is SEHNR, CDR2 FQNEAQ, per germline (reference sequence). The CDR3 extends over 13 amino acids. Trimming pared 1 base from V and 3 bases from J, leaving 6 bases between. This clonotype was seen at least ten times. Its specificity is not known. In preparing bulk TCR libraries, previously described methods and listed TCR primers were used. TCRdb redid the calling of the PCR reads with MiXCR, one entry per CDR3 protein. The sample contains nearly 55,000 distinct CDR3 sequences, more than 35% of which appear only once. The V gene is TRBV7-9, the J gene TRBJ2-5; D remains ambiguous. The sequence was obtained from a human donor in good health. Some libraries in this study had Jurkat cell RNA spiked in. The sequenced material came from naive CD8+ T cells from blood, with Jurkat cell RNA spiked in. Subset here: FACS-sorted CD8+CD4-CCR7+CD45RA+ naive T cells. The CDR3 bases are TGTGCCAGCAGCTTAGTTGGGGAAGAGACCCAGTACTTC. Translating it yields CASSLVGEETQYF.